This TCR beta chain is drawn from a study of monozygotic twins with inflammatory bowel disease. Study conclusions and caveats: Patient-specific immunosuppressive treatments may have made repertoires more variable. Support for any single strong IBD-associated signal or clonotype was not found.

T cells were not sorted, and total RNA was isolated straight from whole blood. The CDR3 consists of 15 residues. In regard to this clonotype: Its antigen remains unknown.

cDNA synthesis was performed in eight separate reactions for each sample. TCRdb reprocessed the 5' RACE reads and reports one entry per CDR3 protein, with no DNA. Recorded for this sample: about 210,000 distinct CDR3 sequences. Specimen: blood. The V and J genes are TRBV12-3 or TRBV12-4 and TRBJ2-1; TCRdb outputs TRBD2, but without DNA this stays unchecked. This sequence was found in a human donor with ulcerative colitis or Crohn's disease, or a healthy co-twin of an affected twin (not recorded which). This chain's CDR3 is CASNPIAGGPDEQFF.